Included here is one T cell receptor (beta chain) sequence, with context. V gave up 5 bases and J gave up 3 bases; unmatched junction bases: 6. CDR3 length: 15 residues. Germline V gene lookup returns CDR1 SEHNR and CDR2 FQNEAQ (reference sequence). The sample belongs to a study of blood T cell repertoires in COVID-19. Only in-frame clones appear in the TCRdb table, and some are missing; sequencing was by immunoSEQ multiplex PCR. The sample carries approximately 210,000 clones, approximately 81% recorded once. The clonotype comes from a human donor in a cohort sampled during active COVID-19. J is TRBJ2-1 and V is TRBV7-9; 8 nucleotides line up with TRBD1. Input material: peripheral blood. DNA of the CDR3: TGTGCCAGCAGCGGGGGAACAGGGGGCTACAATGAGCAGTTCTTC. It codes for CASSGGTGGYNEQFF.